Following are 8 T cell receptor beta chains from one sample sequenced in a study of cytomegalovirus exposure and HLA in healthy donors. PCR involved 60 Vbeta and 13 Jbeta primers. Using immunoSEQ multiplex PCR, the repertoire was profiled, and TCRdb retains in-frame clones only, with some absent. This sample yields some 150,000 clones, of which approximately 80% are seen a single time; around 1.5% belongs to the top ten. Specimen: PBMCs. These receptors were collected from a man aged 25-45 years in good health and CMV-seropositive.

The gene calls are TRBV14 and TRBJ2-2; D possibly corresponds to TRBD2 (5 bases). This CDR3 region has 16 residues. With 0 bases removed from V and 5 bases from J, the gap between germline ends came to 13 bases. Germline values: CDR1 SGHDN, CDR2 FVKESK. CDR3 sequence (DNA): TGTGCCAGCAGCCAAGATCCCGGGAAGCGTACCGGGGAGCTGTTTTTT. It encodes CASSQDPGKRTGELFF.

The chain links TRBV5-4 to TRBJ2-3; tentatively, D is TRBD2 (6 bases). Trimming removed 4 bases from V and 0 bases from J, with 18 bases in between. The germline CDR1 and CDR2 sequences are SGHNT and YYREEE (reference sequence). This CDR3 has 17 residues. The CDR3 protein is CASSVLIAAQSTDTQYF. In nucleotides, the CDR3 is TGTGCCAGCAGCGTCCTAATAGCGGCCCAAAGCACAGATACGCAGTATTTT.

The V call is TRBV18, the J call TRBJ2-7; 8 bases are a match to TRBD2. Germline values: CDR1 KGHSH, CDR2 LQKENI. V lost 3 bases, J lost 3 bases, and 13 bases stayed unmatched. The CDR3 sequence is 17 residues long. CDR3 protein: CASSPLGASGYFYEQYF. The CDR3, as DNA: TGTGCCAGCTCACCGCTTGGGGCTAGCGGGTACTTCTACGAGCAGTACTTC.

The chain carries TRBV6-6 and TRBJ1-3; D gene unclear. Looked up from germline, CDR1 is MNHNY and CDR2 is SVGAGI (reference sequence). Trimming pared 2 bases from V and 0 bases from J, leaving 5 bases between. This CDR3 is 14 amino acids long. CDR3 amino acids: CASSYGSSGNTIYF. CDR3 in DNA: TGTGCCAGCAGTTACGGGAGCTCTGGAAACACCATATATTTT.

The chain joins TRBV2 to TRBJ1-2, with D unresolved. V lost 7 bases and J 2 bases, leaving 17 bases between the germline ends. CDR3 size: 15 residues. Germline CDR1 reads SNHLY; CDR2 reads FYNNEI. CDR3 protein: CASKISNGYNYGYTF. DNA for the CDR3: TGTGCCAGCAAAATAAGCAACGGGTACAACTATGGCTACACCTTC.

The chain carries TRBV18 and TRBJ1-2; TRBD1 is a possible D gene (6 bases). CDR1 is KGHSH and CDR2 is LQKENI in the germline V gene. This CDR3 region has 16 residues. V lost 6 bases to trimming and J lost 0 bases, with 17 bases between them. The CDR3 region is CASSVATGLANYGYTF. CDR3 bases: TGTGCCAGCTCGGTGGCGACAGGTCTAGCTAACTATGGCTACACCTTC.

The CDR3 bases are TGTGCCAGCAGACACAGGGGGGACGAGCAGTACTTC. Translating gives CASRHRGDEQYF. The chain joins TRBV6-6 to TRBJ2-7; 8 bases match TRBD1. The germline V gene encodes CDR1 MNHNY and CDR2 SVGAGI (reference sequence). The CDR3 loop spans 12 amino acids. Trimming cost V 6 bases and J 5 bases; bases outside gene matches: 3.

The chain uses TRBV6-6 and TRBJ2-7, with 8 bases lining up with TRBD2. V shed 8 bases and J 0 bases; nucleotides not matched to a gene: 6. This CDR3 comprises 14 residues. CDR1 is MNHNY, CDR2 SVGAGI, per germline (reference sequence). CDR3 DNA sequence: TGTGCCAGCTCCCCGGGGGGGGTCTCCTACGAGCAGTACTTC. Amino acid sequence: CASSPGGVSYEQYF.